The entry that follows covers one T cell receptor (beta chain) sequence. Looked up from germline, CDR1 is MNHNS and CDR2 is SASEGT. CDR3 length equals 14 residues. The V and J ends lost 6 bases and 7 bases respectively, with 15 bases between them. The record originates from a study of blood T cells in healthy people across ages. Then a second PCR, running roughly 7 to 11 cycles, was carried out with a sample-barcoded 5' primer and a J-beta primer mix. One entry per CDR3 protein results from TCRdb running MiXCR on the 5' RACE reads. The sample records about 800,000 distinct CDR3 sequences, 46% being singletons. Each sample provided at least 6 micrograms of extracted total RNA.

Sequenced material: blood. The sequence was collected from an elderly man in good health. V usage is TRBV6-1 and J usage is TRBJ1-4; no reliable D call. CDR3 loop: CASSDLLHGEKLFF. For the CDR3, the DNA is TGTGCCAGCAGCGACTTACTACATGGTGAAAAACTGTTTTTT.